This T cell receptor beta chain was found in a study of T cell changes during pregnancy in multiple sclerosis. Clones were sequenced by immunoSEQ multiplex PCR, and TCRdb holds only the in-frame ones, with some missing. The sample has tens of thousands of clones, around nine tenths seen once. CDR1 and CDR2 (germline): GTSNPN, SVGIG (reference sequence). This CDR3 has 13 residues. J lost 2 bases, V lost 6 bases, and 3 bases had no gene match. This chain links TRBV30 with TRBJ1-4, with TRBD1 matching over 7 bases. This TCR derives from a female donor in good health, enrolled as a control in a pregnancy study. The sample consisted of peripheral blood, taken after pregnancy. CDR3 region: CACQGQTNEKLFF. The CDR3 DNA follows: TGTGCCTGCCAGGGACAGACTAATGAAAAACTGTTTTTT.